These 18 T cell receptor beta chains came from one sample sequenced in a study of cytomegalovirus exposure and HLA in healthy donors. Vbeta (60) and Jbeta (13) primers were used in the PCR. Assay used: immunoSEQ multiplex PCR; TCRdb lists only in-frame clones, some missing. Among about 130,000 clones listed, about 73% were seen once. The sample comprised PBMCs. These receptor sequences come from a human donor in good health.

The sample holds a few counts of this clone. This chain links TRBV4-3 with TRBJ1-4, with a weak D call TRBD1 (5 bases). The CDR3 has 15 amino acids. Germline lookup yields CDR1 LGHNA and CDR2 YSLEER. Trimming removed 0 bases from V and 5 bases from J, with 10 bases in between. Here the CDR3 DNA reads TGCGCCAGCAGCCAAGATCGACAGAGGAATGAAAAACTGTTTTTT. Its translation: CASSQDRQRNEKLFF.

The chain recombines TRBV13 with TRBJ2-1; D unclear. Germline CDR1 and CDR2: PRHDT and FYEKMQ (reference sequence). The CDR3 extends over 14 amino acids. The V and J ends lost 2 bases and 5 bases respectively, with 10 bases between them. CDR3 in DNA: TGTGCCAGCAGCTTAAGCTATCGTAACAATGAGCAGTTCTTC. Its protein is CASSLSYRNNEQFF.

This chain joins TRBV11-2 and TRBJ2-7, with 12 nucleotides matching TRBD2. The CDR3 is made up of 19 amino acids. Germline V lookup: CDR1 SGHAT, CDR2 FQNNGV. V shed 5 bases, J shed 5 bases, and the junction held 19 bases outside the gene matches. This chain's CDR3 is CASSPTRGLLAGGPHEQYF. The CDR3 region has the DNA TGTGCCAGCAGCCCAACCAGGGGACTGCTAGCGGGAGGGCCCCACGAGCAGTACTTC.

This clone was observed a handful of times. The genes are TRBV18 and TRBJ2-7; no clear D gene. V lost 2 bases and J lost 2, with 10 bases in between. The germline gives CDR1 KGHSH, CDR2 LQKENI. The CDR3 contains 14 residues. CDR3 sequence: CASSPTGSAYEQYF. For the CDR3, the DNA is TGTGCCAGCTCACCAACTGGTTCTGCCTACGAGCAGTACTTC.

This chain connects TRBV30 to TRBJ2-5; D unclear. This CDR3 spans 13 amino acids. Looked up from germline, CDR1 is GTSNPN and CDR2 is SVGIG (reference sequence). Trimming left V 0 bases short and J 1 base short, with 6 bases between. In DNA form, the CDR3 reads TGTGCCTGGAGTGTCGTAGTCCAAGAGACCCAGTACTTC. Encoded protein: CAWSVVVQETQYF.

The chain uses TRBV7-9 and TRBJ1-6; D is possibly TRBD1 (5 bases). Germline-derived CDR1 and CDR2 are SEHNR and FQNEAQ (reference sequence). V was pared by 1 base and J by 7 bases, with 5 bases between. The CDR3 runs to 13 residues. CDR3 sequence (DNA): TGTGCCAGCAGCTTAGAGGGGAATTCACCCCTCCACTTT. The encoded protein is CASSLEGNSPLHF.

The count of this clone is one. The J gene is TRBJ2-3, the V gene TRBV27, with 11 positions matching TRBD2. The CDR3 sequence is 16 residues long. V lost 3 bases, J lost 7 bases, and 9 bases stayed unmatched. CDR1 and CDR2 from the germline V gene are MNHEY and SMNVEV (reference sequence). The CDR3 spells CASSLGPGLAANTQYF. The CDR3 nucleotides are TGTGCCAGCAGTTTGGGGCCGGGACTAGCGGCGAATACGCAGTATTTT.

The V and J genes are TRBV7-9 and TRBJ2-1; TRBD2 agrees at 8 bases. V lost 1 base, J lost 5 bases, and 10 bases stayed unmatched. Germline V CDR1 and CDR2: SEHNR, FQNEAQ (reference sequence). The length of the CDR3 is 17 residues. This CDR3 reads CASSLVTAAGVHNEQFF. The CDR3 DNA is TGTGCCAGCAGCTTAGTGACAGCAGCGGGGGTACACAATGAGCAGTTCTTC.

The rearrangement links TRBV6-1 to TRBJ2-5, with a weak D call TRBD1 (5 bases). Germline V gene data show CDR1 as MNHNS and CDR2 as SASEGT. This CDR3 has 16 residues. Trimming took 0 bases from V and 2 from J, leaving 13 bases between them. CDR3 loop: CASSEALGAGQETQYF. The DNA of the CDR3 is TGTGCCAGCAGTGAAGCGCTAGGGGCAGGGCAAGAGACCCAGTACTTC.

This clone was picked up a small number of times. V gene TRBV6-5 combines with J gene TRBJ1-4; 7 positions match TRBD1. Germline V gives CDR1 MNHEY, CDR2 SVGAGI. After removal of 5 bases from V and 7 bases from J, the junction contained 7 bases not matched to a gene. This CDR3 region has 14 residues. CDR3 DNA sequence: TGTGCCAGCAGTGTGAGGGGGCGCTCTGAAAAACTGTTTTTT. Translated, it gives CASSVRGRSEKLFF.

On this clone: Without the conserved terminal phenylalanine or tryptophan, this CDR3 likely stems from a read error. The DNA is omitted, as the CDR3 cannot be located on it reliably, and the CDR3 follows TCRdb's listing. V gene TRBV2 combines with J gene TRBJ2-7; TRBD1 is the table's D call and was not checked against the DNA. The germline V gene encodes CDR1 SNHLY and CDR2 FYNNEI. The CDR3 is 10 residues long, counting both termini. The CDR3 sequence: CASRGTGICL.

This clone was seen more than once but under ten times. The rearrangement links TRBV5-6 to TRBJ2-7; D is possibly TRBD1 (7 bases). Germline-derived CDR1 and CDR2 are SGHDT and YYEEEE. The CDR3 contains 14 residues. Trimming took 4 bases from V and 5 from J, leaving 16 bases between them. The CDR3 DNA follows: TGTGCCAGCAGCCCGACAGGGAGGCCGGACGAGCAGTACTTC. Translation: CASSPTGRPDEQYF.

This chain connects TRBV7-6 to TRBJ1-5; a possible D gene is TRBD1 (5 bases). V was pared by 2 bases and J by 7 bases, with 12 bases between. The CDR3 covers 14 residues. Germline CDR1 SGHVS, CDR2 FNYEAQ. CDR3 sequence reads: CASSLSVGGQPQHF. CDR3 DNA sequence: TGTGCCAGCAGCTTATCCGTCGGGGGGCAGCCCCAGCATTTT. The full variable domain, rest sourced from reference TRBV7-6 and TRBJ1-5, is GAGVSQSPRYKVTKRGQDVALRCDPISGHVSLYWYRQALGQGPEFLTYFNYEAQQDKSGLPNDRFSAERPEGSISTLTIQRTEQRDSAMYRCASSLSVGGQPQHFGDGTRLSIL.

This clone was detected only a few times. This chain uses TRBV4-1 with TRBJ2-3; 8 bases are shared with TRBD2. There are 17 residues in the CDR3. V lost 0 bases to trimming and J lost 2 bases; unmatched junction nucleotides: 7. Germline assignment: CDR1 MGHRA and CDR2 YSYEKL. This CDR3 is CASSQDRLARSTDTQYF. DNA for the CDR3: TGCGCCAGCAGCCAAGATCGACTAGCGCGGTCCACAGATACGCAGTATTTT.

The chain couples TRBV28 to TRBJ1-5; 7 positions agree with TRBD1. This CDR3 is 15 amino acids long. V dropped 6 bases and J dropped 0; count of bases not matched to a gene: 5. Germline V lookup: CDR1 MDHEN, CDR2 SYDVKM. The CDR3 loop is CASSTTGISNQPQHF. For the CDR3, the DNA is TGTGCCAGCAGCACGACAGGGATTAGCAATCAGCCCCAGCATTTT.

This clone has just a few counts. The V gene is TRBV7-8, the J gene TRBJ1-1, with a weak D call TRBD1 (6 bases). Trimming pared 5 bases from V and 5 bases from J, leaving 12 bases between. The CDR3 loop spans 13 amino acids. The germline gives CDR1 SGHVS, CDR2 FQNEAQ. The CDR3 coding sequence is TGTGCCAGCAGCCCCGGACAGAGGACTGAAGCTTTCTTT. Its translation: CASSPGQRTEAFF.

The chain uses TRBV5-1 and TRBJ1-1, with 10 bases that match TRBD1. V lost 3 bases and J lost 6; bases outside the gene matches: 8. Germline V CDR1 and CDR2: SGHRS, YFSETQ. This CDR3 contains 15 residues. Written as DNA, the CDR3 is TGCGCCAGCAGCTCAAGACAGGGGGCGGGAGCTGAAGCTTTCTTT. Translation gives CASSSRQGAGAEAFF.

The chain employs TRBV5-6 and TRBJ1-1; 11 nucleotides agree with TRBD1. Trimming removed 4 bases from V and 0 bases from J; junction bases left unmatched: 5. This CDR3 contains 16 residues. Germline CDR1 is SGHDT and CDR2 is YYEEEE. The CDR3 reads CASSLDRGRMNTEAFF. Written as DNA, the CDR3 is TGTGCCAGCAGCCTGGACAGGGGGCGAATGAACACTGAAGCTTTCTTT.